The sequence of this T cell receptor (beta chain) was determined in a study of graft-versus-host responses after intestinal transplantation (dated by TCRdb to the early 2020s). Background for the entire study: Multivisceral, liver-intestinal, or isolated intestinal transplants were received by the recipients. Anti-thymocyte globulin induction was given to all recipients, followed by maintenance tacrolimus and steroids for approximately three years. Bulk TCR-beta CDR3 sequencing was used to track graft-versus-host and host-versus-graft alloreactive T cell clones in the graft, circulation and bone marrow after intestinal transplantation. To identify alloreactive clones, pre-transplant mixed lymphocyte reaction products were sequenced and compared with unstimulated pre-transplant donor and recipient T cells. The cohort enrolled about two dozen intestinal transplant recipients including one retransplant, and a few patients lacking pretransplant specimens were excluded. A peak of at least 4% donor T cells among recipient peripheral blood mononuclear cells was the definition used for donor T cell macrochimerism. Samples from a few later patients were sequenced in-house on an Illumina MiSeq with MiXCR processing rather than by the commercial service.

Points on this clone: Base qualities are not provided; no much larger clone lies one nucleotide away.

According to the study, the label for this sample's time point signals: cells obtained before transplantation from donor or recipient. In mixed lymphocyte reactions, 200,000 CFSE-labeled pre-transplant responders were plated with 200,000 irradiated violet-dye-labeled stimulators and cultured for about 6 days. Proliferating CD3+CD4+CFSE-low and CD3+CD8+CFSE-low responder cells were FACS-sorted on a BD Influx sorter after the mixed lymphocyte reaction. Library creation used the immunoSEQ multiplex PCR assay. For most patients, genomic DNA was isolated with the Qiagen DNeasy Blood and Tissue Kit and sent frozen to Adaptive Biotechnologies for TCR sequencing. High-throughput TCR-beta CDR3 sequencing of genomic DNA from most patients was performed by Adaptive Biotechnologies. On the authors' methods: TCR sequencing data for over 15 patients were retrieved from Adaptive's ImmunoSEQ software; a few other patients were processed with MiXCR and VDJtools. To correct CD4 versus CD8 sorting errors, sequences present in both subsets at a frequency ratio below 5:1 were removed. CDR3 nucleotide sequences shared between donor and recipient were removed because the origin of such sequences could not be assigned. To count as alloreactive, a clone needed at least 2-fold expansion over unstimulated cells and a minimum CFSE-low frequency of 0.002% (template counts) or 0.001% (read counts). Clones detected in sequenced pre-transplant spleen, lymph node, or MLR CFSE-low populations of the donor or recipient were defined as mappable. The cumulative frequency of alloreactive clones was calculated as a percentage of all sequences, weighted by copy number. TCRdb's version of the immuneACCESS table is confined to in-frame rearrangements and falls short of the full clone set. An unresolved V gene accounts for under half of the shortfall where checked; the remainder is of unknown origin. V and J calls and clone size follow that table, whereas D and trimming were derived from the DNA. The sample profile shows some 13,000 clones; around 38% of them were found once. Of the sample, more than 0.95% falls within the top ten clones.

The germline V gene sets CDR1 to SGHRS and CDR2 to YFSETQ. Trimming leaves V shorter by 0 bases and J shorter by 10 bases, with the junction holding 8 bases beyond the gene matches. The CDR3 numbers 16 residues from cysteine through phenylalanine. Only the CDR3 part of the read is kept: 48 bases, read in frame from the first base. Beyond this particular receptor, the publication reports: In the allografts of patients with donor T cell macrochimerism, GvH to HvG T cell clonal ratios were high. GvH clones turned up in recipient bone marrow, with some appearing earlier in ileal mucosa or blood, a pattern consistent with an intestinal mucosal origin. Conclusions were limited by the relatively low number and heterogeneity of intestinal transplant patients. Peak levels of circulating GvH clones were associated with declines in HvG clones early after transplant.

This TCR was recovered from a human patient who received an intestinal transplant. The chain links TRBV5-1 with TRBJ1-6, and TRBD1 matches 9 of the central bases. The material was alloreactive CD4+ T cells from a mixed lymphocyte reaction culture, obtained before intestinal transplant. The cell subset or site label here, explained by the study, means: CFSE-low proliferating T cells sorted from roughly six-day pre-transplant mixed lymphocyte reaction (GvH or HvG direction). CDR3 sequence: CASSLGGQGFGSPLHF. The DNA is TGCGCCAGCAGCTTGGGCGGACAGGGGTTTGGATCACCCCTCCACTTT.